This entry lists 9 T cell receptor beta chains sequenced from one sample in a study of shared clonotypes between healthy human individuals. Some clones are missing from TCRdb's copy, which holds only in-frame ones; the method was immunoSEQ multiplex PCR. The repertoire holds about 2.3 million clones, less than 95% seen once, with around 0.38% in the top ten. The sample comprised naive CD4+ T cells from PBMCs. Regarding subset: CD45RA+ positively selected. The receptors here all came from a man in his late teens or twenties in good health. Some clones in this sample may be carry-over from other donors' samples.

The CDR3 spells CASRSGTGEAYF. CDR3 bases: TGCGCCAGCAGGTCCGGCACAGGGGAAGCGTACTTC. The chain combines TRBV5-1 with TRBJ2-4, with 7 bases identical to TRBD1. The ends lost 5 bases at V and 15 bases at J; junction bases unmatched: 11. This CDR3 contains 12 residues. CDR1 is SGHRS, CDR2 YFSETQ, per germline.

The chain is built from TRBV7-2 and TRBJ1-2; TRBD1 matches 10 bases. Per the germline V gene, CDR1 is SGHTA and CDR2 is FQGNSA. Losses at the gene ends were 3 bases for V and 8 bases for J; bases not matched to a gene: 9. The CDR3 extends over 15 amino acids. CDR3: CASSLGGQGPAGYTF. The CDR3 DNA reads as TGTGCCAGCAGCTTGGGGGGACAGGGGCCCGCCGGCTACACCTTC.

The J gene is TRBJ2-7, the V gene TRBV7-9; either TRBD1 or TRBD2 may supply D (5 bases each). Germline CDR1 and CDR2: SEHNR and FQNEAQ (reference sequence). Trimming took 5 bases from V and 6 from J, leaving 17 bases between them. This CDR3 contains 14 residues. The CDR3 region is CASSLFGGVGEQYF. In DNA form, the CDR3 reads TGTGCCAGCAGCCTCTTTGGGGGAGTGGGCGAGCAGTACTTC. Together with reference TRBV7-9 and TRBJ2-7, the CDR3 gives the full variable domain: DTGVSQNPRHKITKRGQNVTFRCDPISEHNRLYWYRQTLGQGPEFLTYFQNEAQLEKSRLLSDRFSAERPKGSFSTLEIQRTEQGDSAMYLCASSLFGGVGEQYFGPGTRLTVT.

The chain links TRBV18 to TRBJ1-5; no reliable D call. The CDR3 has 14 amino acids. The V end lost 1 base, the J end lost 5 bases, and 9 bases lay between the germline ends. Germline-derived CDR1 and CDR2 are KGHSH and LQKENI. The CDR3 loop is CASSPQEGYQPQHF. The CDR3 bases are TGTGCCAGCTCACCACAGGAAGGCTATCAGCCCCAGCATTTT.

The J gene is TRBJ2-2, the V gene TRBV28; 7 bases align to TRBD2. V was pared by 2 bases and J by 1 base, with 1 base of the junction left unmatched. The CDR3 covers 15 residues. Germline V CDR1 and CDR2: MDHEN, SYDVKM. CDR3 coding DNA: TGTGCCAGCAGTTTAAGCGGGATGAACACCGGGGAGCTGTTTTTT. This codes for CASSLSGMNTGELFF.

The chain employs TRBV19 and TRBJ2-5, with a possible D match to TRBD1 (6 bases). V lost 3 bases and J 0 bases, leaving 14 bases between the germline ends. The CDR3 has 16 amino acids. Germline values: CDR1 LNHDA, CDR2 SQIVND (reference sequence). DNA of the CDR3: TGTGCCAGTAGTATCTTCGGGGCAGGGGACCAAGAGACCCAGTACTTC. As protein: CASSIFGAGDQETQYF.

The rearrangement joins TRBV9 to TRBJ1-1; 7 nucleotides agree with TRBD1. The V and J ends lost 3 bases and 0 bases, in that order; junction bases with no gene match: 2. The CDR3 totals 14 residues. CDR1 and CDR2 (germline): SGDLS, YYNGEE. The CDR3 DNA reads TGTGCCAGCAGCGGACAGGGTGTGAACACTGAAGCTTTCTTT. This codes for CASSGQGVNTEAFF.

The rearrangement joins TRBV11-2 to TRBJ1-2; 8 bases are shared with TRBD1. The CDR3 is 15 amino acids. V dropped 3 bases and J dropped 5; count of bases not matched to a gene: 8. In germline, CDR1 is SGHAT, CDR2 FQNNGV. As DNA, the CDR3 is TGTGCCAGCAGCTTCGGACAGGGTGTATTTTATGGCTACACCTTC. Translating it yields CASSFGQGVFYGYTF.

The gene calls are TRBV28 and TRBJ1-1, with D perhaps matching TRBD1 (6 bases). This CDR3 region has 13 residues. Deletions cut 3 bases from V and 13 bases from J, with 18 bases between. CDR1 and CDR2 (germline): MDHEN, SYDVKM. The CDR3 sequence: CASSFGQGLKYFF. CDR3 coding DNA: TGTGCCAGCAGTTTTGGGCAGGGGCTGAAGTATTTCTTT.